The 5 T cell receptor beta chains below come from one sample, sequenced in a study of shared clonotypes between healthy human individuals. TCRdb's table, derived via immunoSEQ multiplex PCR, lists solely in-frame clones and lacks some. The table includes around 200,000 clones, about 68% detected once. The sequenced material came from memory CD4+ T cells sorted from blood. Subset of the sample: CD45RA-negative fraction. The source is a man aged 25 to 40 in good health.

This clone was detected only a few times. The chain recombines TRBV2 with TRBJ2-5; D remains ambiguous. There are 11 residues in the CDR3. Between the trimmed V and J ends, which lost 11 bases and 1 base, there was a span of 8 bases. The germline gives CDR1 SNHLY, CDR2 FYNNEI. As DNA, the CDR3 is TGTGCCCCTCGCATCCAAGAGACCCAGTACTTC. Translation: CAPRIQETQYF.

At least ten counts were recorded for this clone. This chain connects TRBV29-1 to TRBJ2-5; D perhaps matches TRBD2 (5 bases). CDR1 SQVTM and CDR2 ANQGSEA come from the germline V gene. The CDR3 covers 15 residues. V dropped 5 bases and J dropped 9 bases, with 25 bases sitting between them. The CDR3 DNA reads as TGCAGCGTTAAACCGCGGGCCCGCGATATCGGGGCCCAGTACTTC. This sequence encodes CSVKPRARDIGAQYF. Combining the CDR3 with reference TRBV29-1 and TRBJ2-5 gives the whole variable domain SAVISQKPSRDICQRGTSLTIQCQVDSQVTMMFWYRQQPGQSLTLIATANQGSEATYESGFVIDKFPISRPNLTFSTLTVSNMSPEDSSIYLCSVKPRARDIGAQYFGPGTRLLVL.

This chain links TRBV25-1 with TRBJ2-4, with a weak D call TRBD2 (5 bases). The CDR3 loop spans 17 amino acids. The V end lost 1 base, the J end lost 2 bases, and 15 bases lay between the germline ends. Per the germline V gene, CDR1 is MGHDK and CDR2 is SYGVNS. CDR3 sequence (DNA): TGTGCCAGCAGTGAATCGTTAAGGGAGCGGACCAAAAACATTCAGTACTTC. Translated, it gives CASSESLRERTKNIQYF.

The chain couples TRBV5-1 to TRBJ2-1; 10 nucleotides align to TRBD2. V gave up 9 bases and J gave up 0 bases; unmatched junction bases: 9. CDR1 and CDR2 (germline): SGHRS, YFSETQ. The CDR3 spans 16 residues. CDR3 DNA: TGCGCCACCGCCCGGACTAGCGGCTTCTCCTACAATGAGCAGTTCTTC. Translation: CATARTSGFSYNEQFF.

V usage is TRBV18 and J usage is TRBJ2-2; possibly TRBD1 for D (5 bases). The germline V gene has CDR1 KGHSH and CDR2 LQKENI. Trimming removed 2 bases from V and 5 bases from J, with 12 bases in between. There are 15 residues in the CDR3. The CDR3: CASSPVAGKTGELFF. The CDR3, as DNA: TGTGCCAGCTCACCAGTGGCAGGGAAAACCGGGGAGCTGTTTTTT.